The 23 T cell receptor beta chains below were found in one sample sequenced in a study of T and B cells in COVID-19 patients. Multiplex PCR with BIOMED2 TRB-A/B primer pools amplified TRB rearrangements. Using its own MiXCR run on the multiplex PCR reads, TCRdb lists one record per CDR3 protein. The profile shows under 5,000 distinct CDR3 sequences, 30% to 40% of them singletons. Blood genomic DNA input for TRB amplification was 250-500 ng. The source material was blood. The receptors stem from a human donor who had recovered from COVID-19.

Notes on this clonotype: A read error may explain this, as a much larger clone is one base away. CDR3 nucleotide sequence: TGCAGCGTTGGCACTAGCGAACGCTACGAGCAGTTCTTC. It codes for CSVGTSERYEQFF. The chain joins TRBV29-1 to TRBJ2-1, with 7 bases matching TRBD2. This CDR3 contains 13 residues. Germline CDR1 is SQVTM and CDR2 is ANQGSEA. V was pared by 4 bases and J by 10 bases, with 10 bases of the junction left unmatched.

For the CDR3, the DNA is TGTGCCAGTAGTCCCACAGGGGGCCTGAACACTGAAGCTTTCTTT. This gives the protein CASSPTGGLNTEAFF. The J gene is TRBJ1-1, the V gene TRBV19, with TRBD1 identical over 9 bases. The CDR3 has 15 amino acids. Trimming cost V 5 bases and J 0 bases; bases outside gene matches: 4. Germline V lookup: CDR1 LNHDA, CDR2 SQIVND (reference sequence). Full variable domain (remainder filled in from reference TRBV19 and TRBJ1-1): DGGITQSPKYLFRKEGQNVTLSCEQNLNHDAMYWYRQDPGQGLRLIYYSQIVNDFQKGDIAEGYSVSREKKESFPLTVTSAQKNPTAFYLCASSPTGGLNTEAFFGQGTRLTVV.

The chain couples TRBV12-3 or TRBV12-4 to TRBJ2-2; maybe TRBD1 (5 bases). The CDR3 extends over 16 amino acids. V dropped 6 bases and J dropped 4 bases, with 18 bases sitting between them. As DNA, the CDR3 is TGTGCCAGCAGGGGGCTTCAGGGTCTGGGCACCGGGGAGCTGTTTTTT. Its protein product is CASRGLQGLGTGELFF.

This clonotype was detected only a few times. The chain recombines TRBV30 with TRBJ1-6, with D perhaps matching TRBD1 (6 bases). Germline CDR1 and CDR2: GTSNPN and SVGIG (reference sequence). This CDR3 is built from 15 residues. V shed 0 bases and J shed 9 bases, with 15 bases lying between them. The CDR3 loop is CAWSVPTGALSPLHF. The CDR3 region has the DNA TGTGCCTGGAGTGTACCGACGGGGGCTCTTTCACCCCTCCACTTT.

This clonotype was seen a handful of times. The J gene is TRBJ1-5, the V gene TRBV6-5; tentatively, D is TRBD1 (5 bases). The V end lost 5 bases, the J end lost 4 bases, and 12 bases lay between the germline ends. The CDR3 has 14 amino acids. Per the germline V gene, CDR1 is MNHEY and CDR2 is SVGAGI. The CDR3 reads CASSARRDNQPQHF. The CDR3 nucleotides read TGTGCCAGCAGTGCTCGCAGGGATAATCAGCCCCAGCATTTT.

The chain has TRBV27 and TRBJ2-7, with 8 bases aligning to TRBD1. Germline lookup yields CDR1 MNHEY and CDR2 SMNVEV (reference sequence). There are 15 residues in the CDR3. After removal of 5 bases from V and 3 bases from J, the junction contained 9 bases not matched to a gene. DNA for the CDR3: TGTGCCAGCAGTGGCCTCGGGACAGGTAACTACGAGCAGTACTTC. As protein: CASSGLGTGNYEQYF.

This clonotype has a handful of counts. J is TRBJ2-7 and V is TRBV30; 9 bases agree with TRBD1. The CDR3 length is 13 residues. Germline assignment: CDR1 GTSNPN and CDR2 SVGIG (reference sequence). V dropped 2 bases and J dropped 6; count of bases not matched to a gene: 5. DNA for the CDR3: TGTGCCTGGAGTTGGACAGGGGAGTTCGAGCAGTACTTC. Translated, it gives CAWSWTGEFEQYF.

CDR3 region: CASSLFWVSGTSVYGYTF. The CDR3, as DNA: TGTGCCAGCAGTTTATTTTGGGTTTCGGGTACATCCGTCTATGGCTACACCTTC. V is TRBV27 and J is TRBJ1-2; no firm D call. The V end lost 1 base, the J end lost 4 bases, and 22 bases lay between the germline ends. Germline V gives CDR1 MNHEY, CDR2 SMNVEV (reference sequence). The CDR3 sequence is 18 residues long.

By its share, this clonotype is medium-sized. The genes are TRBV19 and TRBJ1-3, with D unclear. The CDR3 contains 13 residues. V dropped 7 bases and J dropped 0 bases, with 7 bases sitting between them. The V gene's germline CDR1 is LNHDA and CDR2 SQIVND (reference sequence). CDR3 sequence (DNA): TGTGCCAGTAAGGCCTACTCTGGAAACACCATATATTTT. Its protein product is CASKAYSGNTIYF.

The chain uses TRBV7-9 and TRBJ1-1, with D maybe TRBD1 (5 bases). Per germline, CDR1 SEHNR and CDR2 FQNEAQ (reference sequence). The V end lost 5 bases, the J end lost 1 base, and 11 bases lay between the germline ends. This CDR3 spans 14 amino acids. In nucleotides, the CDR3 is TGTGCCAGCAGCCTCCGGGACTCGAACACTGAAGCTTTCTTT. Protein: CASSLRDSNTEAFF. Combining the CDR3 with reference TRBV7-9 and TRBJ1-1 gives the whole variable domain DTGVSQNPRHKITKRGQNVTFRCDPISEHNRLYWYRQTLGQGPEFLTYFQNEAQLEKSRLLSDRFSAERPKGSFSTLEIQRTEQGDSAMYLCASSLRDSNTEAFFGQGTRLTVV.

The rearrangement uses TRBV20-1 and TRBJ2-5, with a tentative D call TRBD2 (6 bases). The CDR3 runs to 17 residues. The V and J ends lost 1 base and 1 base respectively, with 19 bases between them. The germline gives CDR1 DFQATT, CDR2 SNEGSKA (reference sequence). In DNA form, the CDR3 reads TGCAGTGCTAGAGGAGGGAATCCGGGAGCGGGCCAAGAGACCCAGTACTTC. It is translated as CSARGGNPGAGQETQYF.

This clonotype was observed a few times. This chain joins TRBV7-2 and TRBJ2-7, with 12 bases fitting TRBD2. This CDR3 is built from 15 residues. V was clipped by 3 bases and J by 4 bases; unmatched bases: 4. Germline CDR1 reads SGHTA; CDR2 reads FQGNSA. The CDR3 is CASSLSTSGRYEQYF. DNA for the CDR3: TGTGCCAGCAGCTTGAGTACTAGCGGGAGGTACGAGCAGTACTTC.

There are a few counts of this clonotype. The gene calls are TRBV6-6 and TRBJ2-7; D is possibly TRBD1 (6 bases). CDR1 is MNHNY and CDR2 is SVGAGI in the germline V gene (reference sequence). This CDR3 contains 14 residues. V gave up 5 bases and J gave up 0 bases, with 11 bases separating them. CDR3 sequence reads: CASSERQVSYEQYF. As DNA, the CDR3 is TGTGCCAGCAGTGAACGACAGGTCTCCTACGAGCAGTACTTC.

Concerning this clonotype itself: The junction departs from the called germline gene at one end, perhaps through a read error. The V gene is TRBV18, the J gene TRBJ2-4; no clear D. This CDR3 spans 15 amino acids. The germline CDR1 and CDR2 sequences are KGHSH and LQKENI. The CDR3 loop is CASSPVTGRENIEYF. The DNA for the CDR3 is TGTGCCAGCTCACCAGTCACGGGTAGGGAAAACATTGAGTACTTC.

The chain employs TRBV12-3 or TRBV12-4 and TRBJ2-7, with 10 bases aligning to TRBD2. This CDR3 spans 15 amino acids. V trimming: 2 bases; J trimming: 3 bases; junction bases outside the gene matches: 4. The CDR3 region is CASSLRTSGSYEQYF. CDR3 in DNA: TGTGCCAGCAGTTTACGGACTAGCGGCAGCTACGAGCAGTACTTC.

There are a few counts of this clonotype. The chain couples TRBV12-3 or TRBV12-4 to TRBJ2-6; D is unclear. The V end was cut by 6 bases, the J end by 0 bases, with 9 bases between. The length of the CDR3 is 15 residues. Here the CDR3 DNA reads TGTGCCAGCAGAGAACAGCTCTCTGGGGCCAACGTCCTGACTTTC. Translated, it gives CASREQLSGANVLTF.

The CDR3 region has the DNA TGCAGTGCTAGTCGGGGCAGTCACTCCTACGAGCAGTACTTC. It is translated as CSASRGSHSYEQYF. The chain joins TRBV20-1 to TRBJ2-7; D may match TRBD1 or TRBD2 (5 bases each). Deletions cut 3 bases from V and 0 bases from J, with 12 bases between. The germline V gene has CDR1 DFQATT and CDR2 SNEGSKA (reference sequence). The CDR3 contains 14 residues.

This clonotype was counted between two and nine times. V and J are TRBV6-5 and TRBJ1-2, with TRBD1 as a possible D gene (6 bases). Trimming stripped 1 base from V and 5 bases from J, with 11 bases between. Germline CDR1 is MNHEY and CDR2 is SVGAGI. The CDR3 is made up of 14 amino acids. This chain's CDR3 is CASSYLGGGYGYTF. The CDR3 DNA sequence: TGTGCCAGCAGTTACTTGGGAGGGGGGTATGGCTACACCTTC.

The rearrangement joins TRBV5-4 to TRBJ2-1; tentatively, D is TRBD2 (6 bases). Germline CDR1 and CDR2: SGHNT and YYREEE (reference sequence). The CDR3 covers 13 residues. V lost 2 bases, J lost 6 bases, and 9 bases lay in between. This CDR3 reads CASSFFGGNEQFF. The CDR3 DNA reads TGTGCCAGCAGCTTTTTCGGGGGCAATGAGCAGTTCTTC.

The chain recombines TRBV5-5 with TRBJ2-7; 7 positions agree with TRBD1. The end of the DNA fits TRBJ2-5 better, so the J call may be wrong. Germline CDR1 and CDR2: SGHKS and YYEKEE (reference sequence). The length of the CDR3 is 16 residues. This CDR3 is CASSLVGAGGEETQYF. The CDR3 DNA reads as TGTGCCAGCAGCTTAGTAGGGGCAGGGGGAGAGGAGACCCAGTACTTC.

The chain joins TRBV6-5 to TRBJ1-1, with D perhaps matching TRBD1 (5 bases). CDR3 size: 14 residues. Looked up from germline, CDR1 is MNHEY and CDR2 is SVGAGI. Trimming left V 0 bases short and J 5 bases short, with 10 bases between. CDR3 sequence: CASSYSTVLTEAFF. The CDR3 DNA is TGTGCCAGCAGTTACTCGACAGTTCTAACTGAAGCTTTCTTT.

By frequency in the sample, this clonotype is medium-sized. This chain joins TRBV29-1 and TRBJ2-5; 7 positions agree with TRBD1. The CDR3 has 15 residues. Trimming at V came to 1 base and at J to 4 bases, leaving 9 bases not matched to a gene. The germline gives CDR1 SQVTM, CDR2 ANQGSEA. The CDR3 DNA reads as TGCAGCGTTGAAGGTCGAGGGGGCTGGGGAGAGACCCAGTACTTC. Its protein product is CSVEGRGGWGETQYF.

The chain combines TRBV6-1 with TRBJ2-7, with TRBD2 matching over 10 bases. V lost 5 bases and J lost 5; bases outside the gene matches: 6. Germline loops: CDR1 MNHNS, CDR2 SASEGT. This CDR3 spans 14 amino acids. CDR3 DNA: TGTGCCAGCAGTACCAGCGGGGGGGTCAACGAGCAGTACTTC. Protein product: CASSTSGGVNEQYF.